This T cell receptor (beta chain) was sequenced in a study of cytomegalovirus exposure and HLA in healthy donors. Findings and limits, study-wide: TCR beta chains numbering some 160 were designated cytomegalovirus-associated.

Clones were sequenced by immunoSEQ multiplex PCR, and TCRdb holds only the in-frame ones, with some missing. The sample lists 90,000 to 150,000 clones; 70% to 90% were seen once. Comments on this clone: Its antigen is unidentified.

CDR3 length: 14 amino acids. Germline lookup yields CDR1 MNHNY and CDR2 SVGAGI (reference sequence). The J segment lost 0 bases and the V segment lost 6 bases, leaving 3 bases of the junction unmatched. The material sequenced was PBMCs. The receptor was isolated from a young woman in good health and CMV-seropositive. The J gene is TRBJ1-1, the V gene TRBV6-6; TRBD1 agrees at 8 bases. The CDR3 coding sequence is TGTGCCAGCAGGGGGGACAGGATGAACACTGAAGCTTTCTTT. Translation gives CASRGDRMNTEAFF.